The 13 T cell receptor beta chains reported below all come from one sample, sequenced in a study of T cell responses to AZD1222 COVID-19 vaccine. Assay: immunoSEQ multiplex PCR; the TCRdb copy retains only in-frame clones and omits some. The repertoire holds some 140,000 clones, with 80% to 95% as singletons. This specimen consisted of peripheral blood, obtained 28 days after the second AZD1222 dose. Receptors originate from an adult who received the AZD1222 COVID-19 vaccine.

V and J are TRBV7-2 and TRBJ2-2; perhaps TRBD1 as D (7 bases). The CDR3 has 14 residues. The germline gives CDR1 SGHTA, CDR2 FQGNSA. Trimming took off 1 base at V and 7 bases at J, with 10 bases between the two ends. This chain's CDR3 is CASSLGRGVGELFF. In DNA, the CDR3 is TGTGCCAGCAGCTTAGGCAGGGGGGTCGGGGAGCTGTTTTTT.

The gene calls are TRBV19 and TRBJ1-2; 8 positions match TRBD1. The ends lost 10 bases at V and 5 bases at J; junction bases unmatched: 12. CDR3 size: 14 residues. Per germline, CDR1 LNHDA and CDR2 SQIVND (reference sequence). CDR3 DNA: TGTGCCACCACCTCAGGGGGCGTGCCGTATGGCTACACCTTC. Its protein product is CATTSGGVPYGYTF.

The rearrangement links TRBV19 to TRBJ2-2; tentative D call: TRBD1 (7 bases). The CDR3 length is 14 residues. V was pared by 7 bases and J by 3 bases, with 12 bases between. Germline V gene data show CDR1 as LNHDA and CDR2 as SQIVND (reference sequence). The CDR3 bases are TGTGCCAGTATAGGCAGGGGGGACACCGGGGAGCTGTTTTTT. It encodes CASIGRGDTGELFF.

The CDR3 is CASSQYYEQYV. CDR3 DNA sequence: TGTGCCAGCAGCCAATACTACGAGCAGTACGTC. The rearrangement links TRBV7-8 to TRBJ2-7; D is unresolved. The CDR3 is 11 residues long. Per the germline V gene, CDR1 is SGHVS and CDR2 is FQNEAQ. V was shortened by 5 bases and J by 3 bases, with 5 bases between the two germline ends.

This clone was observed a handful of times. The chain recombines TRBV12-3 or TRBV12-4 with TRBJ2-7, with a weak D call TRBD1 (5 bases). The CDR3 has 13 amino acids. Deletions cut 1 base from V and 3 bases from J, with 7 bases between. This CDR3 is CASSLVQGYEQYF. DNA of the CDR3: TGTGCCAGCAGTTTAGTGCAGGGCTACGAGCAGTACTTC.

The chain recombines TRBV10-3 with TRBJ2-2; D is possibly TRBD1 (5 bases). The CDR3 loop spans 12 amino acids. Germline CDR1 ENHRY, CDR2 SYGVKD. V gave up 6 bases and J gave up 6 bases, with 8 bases separating them. The CDR3 reads CAISQGPGELFF. In DNA, the CDR3 is TGTGCCATCAGCCAGGGTCCCGGGGAGCTGTTTTTT.

The rearrangement uses TRBV4-2 and TRBJ1-3, with D perhaps matching TRBD1 (5 bases). The CDR3 covers 14 residues. V lost 1 base, J lost 8 bases, and 12 bases lay in between. Germline lookup yields CDR1 LGHNA and CDR2 YNFKEQ. CDR3 coding DNA: TGTGCCAGCAGCCAAGCTCGGGGGGGAGACACCATATATTTT. Translation gives CASSQARGGDTIYF.

J is TRBJ2-3 and V is TRBV6-5; D possibly corresponds to TRBD1 (6 bases). Trimming cost V 4 bases and J 2 bases, with 13 bases left between them. The germline gives CDR1 MNHEY, CDR2 SVGAGI. The CDR3 is 15 amino acids. The CDR3 here is CASSSTGLFTDTQYF. The CDR3 bases are TGTGCCAGCAGTTCAACAGGGCTATTCACAGATACGCAGTATTTT.

The chain uses TRBV19 and TRBJ1-5; perhaps TRBD1 as D (6 bases). The germline CDR1 and CDR2 sequences are LNHDA and SQIVND (reference sequence). Trimming left V 2 bases short and J 0 bases short, with 8 bases between. This CDR3 is 15 amino acids long. CDR3 coding DNA: TGTGCCAGTAGTATACACAGGGATAGCAATCAGCCCCAGCATTTT. Amino acids: CASSIHRDSNQPQHF.

The chain has TRBV6-2 or TRBV6-3 and TRBJ1-1; D not resolved. V was trimmed by 5 bases and J by 0 bases, leaving 10 bases between them. CDR3 length: 14 amino acids. Looked up from germline, CDR1 is MNHEY and CDR2 is SVGEGT. CDR3 nucleotide sequence: TGTGCCAGCAGTCTCAGATTAATGAACACTGAAGCTTTCTTT. Its protein product is CASSLRLMNTEAFF.

This clone was seen at least ten times. This chain connects TRBV7-6 to TRBJ2-1; D gene ambiguous. CDR3 length equals 14 residues. V was cut by 1 base and J by 2 bases, with 6 bases left in between. Germline CDR1 is SGHVS and CDR2 is FNYEAQ. CDR3 region: CASSLDLPYNEQFF. The CDR3, as DNA: TGTGCCAGCAGCTTAGATTTGCCCTACAATGAGCAGTTCTTC.

The rearrangement links TRBV5-4 to TRBJ2-3; 8 nucleotides agree with TRBD2. V gave up 0 bases and J gave up 2 bases; unmatched junction bases: 5. This CDR3 spans 16 amino acids. CDR1 SGHNT and CDR2 YYREEE come from the germline V gene (reference sequence). This CDR3 reads CASSLASGGNTDTQYF. The CDR3 region has the DNA TGTGCCAGCAGCTTGGCCTCGGGGGGGAACACAGATACGCAGTATTTT.

The gene calls are TRBV2 and TRBJ1-2; maybe TRBD1 (5 bases). Trimming stripped 6 bases from V and 4 bases from J, with 12 bases between. Germline-derived CDR1 and CDR2 are SNHLY and FYNNEI. This CDR3 is built from 13 residues. The CDR3 here is CASSIGERYGYTF. The CDR3 bases are TGTGCCAGCAGCATAGGGGAACGCTATGGCTACACCTTC.